Given below is one T cell receptor beta chain in context. Antigen specificity is unknown. This specimen belongs to a study of T cell clonotyping in hematopoietic cell transplantation. Using immunoSEQ multiplex PCR, the repertoire was profiled, and TCRdb retains in-frame clones only, with some absent. Of 14,000 or so clones listed, approximately 95% are singletons. Study findings and constraints: No sorting was done, leaving CD4 and CD8 contributions mixed. At the given depth, recipient repertoires were over 95% de novo clonotypes. Broader posttransplant TCR repertoire diversity was predicted by graft donor and pretransplant recipient Inverse Simpson Index values. Recipient TCR diversity dropped after transplant; expanded clonotypes rose from day 30 to 180.

The source was PBMCs, collected 30 days after allogeneic stem cell transplant. The receptor comes from a male patient between 60 and 69 years old who had an allogeneic stem cell transplant from an unrelated donor, so the T cells may come from the graft donor. Some clones in this sample may be carry-over from other donors' samples.

DNA for the CDR3: TGTGCCAGCAGCTTAGACAGGGGGTTTAACCCCGGGGAGCTGTTTTTT. Translation: CASSLDRGFNPGELFF. V usage is TRBV11-2 and J usage is TRBJ2-2; 7 positions match TRBD1. V shed 0 bases, J shed 6 bases, and the junction held 7 bases outside the gene matches. The germline V gene encodes CDR1 SGHAT and CDR2 FQNNGV. This CDR3 comprises 16 residues.